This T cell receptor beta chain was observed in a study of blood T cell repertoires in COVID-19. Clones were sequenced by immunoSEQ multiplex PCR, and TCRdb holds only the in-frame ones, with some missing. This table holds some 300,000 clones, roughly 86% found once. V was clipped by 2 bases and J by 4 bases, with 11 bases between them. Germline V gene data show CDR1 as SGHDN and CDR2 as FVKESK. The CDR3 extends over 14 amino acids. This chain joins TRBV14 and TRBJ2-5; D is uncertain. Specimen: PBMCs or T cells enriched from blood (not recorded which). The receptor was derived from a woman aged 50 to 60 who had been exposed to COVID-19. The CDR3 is CASSQPGGRETQYF. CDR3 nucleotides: TGTGCCAGCAGCCAACCTGGCGGTCGAGAGACCCAGTACTTC.